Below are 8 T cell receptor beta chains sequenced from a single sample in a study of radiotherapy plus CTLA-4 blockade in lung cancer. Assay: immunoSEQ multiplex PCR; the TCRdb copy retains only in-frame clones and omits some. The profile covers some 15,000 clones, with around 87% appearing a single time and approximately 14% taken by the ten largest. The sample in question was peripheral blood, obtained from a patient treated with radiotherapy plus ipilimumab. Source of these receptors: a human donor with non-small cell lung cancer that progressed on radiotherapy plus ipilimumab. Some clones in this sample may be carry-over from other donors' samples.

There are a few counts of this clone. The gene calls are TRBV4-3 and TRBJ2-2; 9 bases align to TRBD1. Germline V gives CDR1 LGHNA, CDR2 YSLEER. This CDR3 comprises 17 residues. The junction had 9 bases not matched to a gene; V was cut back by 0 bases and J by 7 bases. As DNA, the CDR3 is TGCGCCAGCAGCCAAGATCTTTGGGGACAGGGCATCGGGGAGCTGTTTTTT. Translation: CASSQDLWGQGIGELFF.

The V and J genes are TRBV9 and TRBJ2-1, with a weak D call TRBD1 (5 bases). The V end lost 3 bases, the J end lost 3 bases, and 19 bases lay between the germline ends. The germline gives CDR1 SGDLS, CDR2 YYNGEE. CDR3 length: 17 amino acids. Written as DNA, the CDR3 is TGTGCCAGCAGCGGAGGACGAGTTGACAGCAACTACAATGAGCAGTTCTTC. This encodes CASSGGRVDSNYNEQFF.

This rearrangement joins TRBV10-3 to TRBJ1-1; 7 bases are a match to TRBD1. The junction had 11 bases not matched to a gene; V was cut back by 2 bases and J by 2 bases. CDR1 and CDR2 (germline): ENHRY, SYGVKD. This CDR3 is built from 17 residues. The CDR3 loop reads CAISEVGTAKVNTEAFF. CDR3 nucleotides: TGTGCCATCAGTGAGGTTGGGACAGCTAAAGTAAACACTGAAGCTTTCTTT.

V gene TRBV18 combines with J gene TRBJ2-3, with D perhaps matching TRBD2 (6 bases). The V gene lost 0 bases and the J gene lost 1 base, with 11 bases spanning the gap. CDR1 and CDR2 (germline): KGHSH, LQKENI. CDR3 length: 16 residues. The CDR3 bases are TGTGCCAGCTCACCACCGCGGAGGGCCGGCACAGATACGCAGTATTTT. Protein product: CASSPPRRAGTDTQYF.

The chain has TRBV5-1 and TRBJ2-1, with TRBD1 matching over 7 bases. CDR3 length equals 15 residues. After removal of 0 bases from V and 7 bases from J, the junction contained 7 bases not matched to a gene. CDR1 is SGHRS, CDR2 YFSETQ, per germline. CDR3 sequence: CASSLGQGSLNEQFF. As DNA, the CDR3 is TGCGCCAGCAGCTTGGGACAGGGTTCCCTAAATGAGCAGTTCTTC.

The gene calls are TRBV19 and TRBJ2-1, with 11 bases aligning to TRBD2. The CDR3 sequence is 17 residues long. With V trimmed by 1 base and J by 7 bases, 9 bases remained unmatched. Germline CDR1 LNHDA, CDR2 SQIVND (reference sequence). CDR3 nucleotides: TGTGCCAGTAGTATAGGCAATAGCGGGGGGGCTTTGAATGAGCAGTTCTTC. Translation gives CASSIGNSGGALNEQFF.

DNA of the CDR3: TGTGCCAGCAGCAGACAGGGACCCTACGAGCAGTACTTC. Protein product: CASSRQGPYEQYF. V is TRBV6-1 and J is TRBJ2-7; 7 bases align to TRBD1. V was pared by 6 bases and J by 2 bases, with 4 bases of the junction left unmatched. In germline, CDR1 is MNHNS, CDR2 SASEGT. This CDR3 spans 13 amino acids.

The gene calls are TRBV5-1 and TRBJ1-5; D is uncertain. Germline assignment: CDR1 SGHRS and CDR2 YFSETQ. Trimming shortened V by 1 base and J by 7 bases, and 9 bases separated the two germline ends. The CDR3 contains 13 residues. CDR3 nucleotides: TGCGCCAGCAGCTTGATGGAGGACCAGCCCCAGCATTTT. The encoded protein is CASSLMEDQPQHF.